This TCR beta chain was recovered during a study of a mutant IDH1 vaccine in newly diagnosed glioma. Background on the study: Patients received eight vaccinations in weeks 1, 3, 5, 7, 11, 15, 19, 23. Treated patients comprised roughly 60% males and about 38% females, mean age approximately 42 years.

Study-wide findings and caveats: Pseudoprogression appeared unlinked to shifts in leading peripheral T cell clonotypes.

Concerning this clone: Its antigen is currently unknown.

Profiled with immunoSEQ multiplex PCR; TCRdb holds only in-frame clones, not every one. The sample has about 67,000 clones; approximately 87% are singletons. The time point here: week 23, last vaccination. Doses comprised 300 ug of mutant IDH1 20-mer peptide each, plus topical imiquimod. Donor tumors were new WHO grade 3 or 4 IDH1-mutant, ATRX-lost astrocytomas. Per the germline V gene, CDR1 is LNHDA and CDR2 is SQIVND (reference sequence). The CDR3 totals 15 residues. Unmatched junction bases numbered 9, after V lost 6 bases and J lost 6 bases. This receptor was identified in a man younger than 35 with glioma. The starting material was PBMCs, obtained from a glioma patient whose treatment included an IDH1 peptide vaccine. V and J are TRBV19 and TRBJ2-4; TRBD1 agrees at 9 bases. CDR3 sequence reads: CASSYSGTGINIQYF. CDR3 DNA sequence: TGTGCCAGTAGCTACTCCGGGACAGGGATAAACATTCAGTACTTC.